Listed here are 15 T cell receptor beta chains from one sample, sequenced in a study of CD8 T cells in ankylosing spondylitis. TCRdb recomputed calls from the 5' RACE reads with MiXCR, one row per CDR3 protein. The repertoire holds about 130,000 distinct CDR3 sequences, with approximately 9.9% as singletons. The material sequenced was blood, either unsorted or a sorted T cell fraction (not recorded which). Receptors were obtained from a male donor with ankylosing spondylitis or in good health (not recorded which).

This clonotype was seen ten or more times. CDR3 coding DNA: TGTGCCAGCGGCCTCCACAGGGATCATGGCTACACCTTC. It specifies CASGLHRDHGYTF. V usage is TRBV12-3 or TRBV12-4 and J usage is TRBJ1-2; weak D call: TRBD1 (6 bases). The CDR3 is 13 residues long. V was cut by 8 bases and J by 6 bases, with 16 bases left in between.

V is TRBV3-1 and J is TRBJ1-5; D gene uncertain. Germline loops: CDR1 LGHDT, CDR2 YNNKEL (reference sequence). The V end was cut by 7 bases, the J end by 5 bases, with 18 bases between. The length of the CDR3 is 15 residues. The CDR3 loop reads CASTSPPLNYQPQHF. The DNA of the CDR3 is TGTGCCAGCACCAGCCCGCCTCTTAACTATCAGCCCCAGCATTTT.

The chain combines TRBV14 with TRBJ2-1; 12 positions agree with TRBD2. V dropped 1 base and J dropped 12; count of bases not matched to a gene: 10. The CDR3 covers 16 residues. Germline CDR1 and CDR2: SGHDN and FVKESK. This chain's CDR3 is CASSQVLTSGRQGQFF. CDR3 coding DNA: TGTGCCAGCAGCCAAGTTTTAACTAGCGGGAGGCAGGGGCAGTTCTTC.

This clonotype was found a few times. This chain uses TRBV12-3 or TRBV12-4 with TRBJ2-1; D possibly corresponds to TRBD2 (5 bases). The length of the CDR3 is 14 residues. V dropped 4 bases and J dropped 7 bases, with 14 bases sitting between them. CDR3 in amino acids: CASSSRAPGNEQFF. The CDR3 DNA reads as TGTGCCAGCAGTTCGAGGGCGCCAGGTAATGAGCAGTTCTTC.

This rearrangement joins TRBV6-1 to TRBJ2-2; 9 nucleotides match TRBD1. V lost 6 bases, J lost 5 bases, and 4 bases stayed unmatched. From germline, CDR1 is MNHNS and CDR2 SASEGT. The CDR3 extends over 14 amino acids. The chain's CDR3 is CASRWDRETGELFF. CDR3 nucleotide sequence: TGTGCCAGCAGATGGGACAGGGAAACCGGGGAGCTGTTTTTT.

The sample holds many counts of this clonotype. The J gene is TRBJ2-1, the V gene TRBV7-2, with a weak D call TRBD1 (5 bases). This CDR3 is built from 15 residues. Germline V gene lookup returns CDR1 SGHTA and CDR2 FQGNSA. V lost 0 bases and J 0 bases, leaving 6 bases between the germline ends. CDR3 region: CASSLARDSYNEQFF. The CDR3, as DNA: TGTGCCAGCAGCTTAGCCAGGGACTCCTACAATGAGCAGTTCTTC.

This clonotype was counted at least ten times. This CDR3 is CSARDRGGAGSAKNIQYF. CDR3 nucleotides: TGCAGTGCTAGAGATCGGGGGGGGGCAGGGAGTGCCAAAAACATTCAGTACTTC. The rearrangement links TRBV20-1 to TRBJ2-4; TRBD2 agrees at 8 bases. The V gene's germline CDR1 is DFQATT and CDR2 SNEGSKA (reference sequence). V shed 0 bases, J shed 1 base, and the junction held 11 bases outside the gene matches. This CDR3 contains 18 residues.

The J gene is TRBJ2-1, the V gene TRBV20-1, with TRBD2 identical over 8 bases. CDR1 is DFQATT, CDR2 SNEGSKA, per germline (reference sequence). The CDR3 length is 18 residues. The CDR3, as DNA: TGCTGTTCTCGGAAGTTTATAGTAAGCGGGAGCTCCTACAATGAGCAGTTCTTC. Protein: CCSRKFIVSGSSYNEQFF.

This clonotype has at least ten counts. The chain joins TRBV20-1 to TRBJ1-2; a weak D match, TRBD1 (6 bases). Trimming took 2 bases from V and 1 from J, leaving 17 bases between them. In germline, CDR1 is DFQATT, CDR2 SNEGSKA (reference sequence). There are 16 residues in the CDR3. This CDR3 reads CSARPRQASLNYGYTF. CDR3 nucleotides: TGCAGTGCTAGACCCAGACAGGCGTCACTTAACTATGGCTACACCTTC.

This clonotype has at least ten counts. The CDR3 coding sequence is TGCGCCAGCAGCCTAGGACAGGGGGCGCCAACCGGGGAGCTGTTTTTT. It encodes CASSLGQGAPTGELFF. This chain links TRBV5-1 with TRBJ2-2; 11 bases map to TRBD1. The CDR3 spans 16 residues. After removal of 4 bases from V and 5 bases from J, the junction contained 7 bases not matched to a gene. Germline V gene data show CDR1 as SGHRS and CDR2 as YFSETQ.

The table lists this clonotype with many counts. V gene TRBV20-1 combines with J gene TRBJ1-1; perhaps TRBD1 as D (6 bases). This CDR3 comprises 11 residues. In germline, CDR1 is DFQATT, CDR2 SNEGSKA (reference sequence). The CDR3 protein is CKSGQNTEAFF. CDR3 in DNA: TGCAAATCGGGACAGAACACTGAAGCTTTCTTT.

V usage is TRBV28 and J usage is TRBJ2-1; D possibly corresponds to TRBD2 (6 bases). Germline loops: CDR1 MDHEN, CDR2 SYDVKM. V was shortened by 2 bases and J by 0 bases, with 14 bases between the two germline ends. The CDR3 totals 17 residues. Here the CDR3 reads CASSLPSATSSYNEQFF. For the CDR3, the DNA is TGTGCCAGCAGTTTACCTAGCGCCACGAGCTCCTACAATGAGCAGTTCTTC.

The chain couples TRBV7-2 to TRBJ2-1; TRBD2 matches at 9 bases. The germline gives CDR1 SGHTA, CDR2 FQGNSA. This CDR3 is 16 amino acids long. The ends lost 0 bases at V and 6 bases at J; junction bases unmatched: 6. The CDR3 bases are TGTGCCAGCAGCTTAGCGGCGAGCGGGAGGATCAATGAGCAGTTCTTC. This codes for CASSLAASGRINEQFF.

With respect to this clonotype: A clone one base away is much larger, so this may be a read error. V gene TRBV11-2 combines with J gene TRBJ2-7, with TRBD1 matching 10 bases. The ends lost 1 base at V and 4 bases at J; junction bases unmatched: 13. The CDR3 extends over 18 amino acids. Germline lookup yields CDR1 SGHAT and CDR2 FQNNGV. CDR3 residues: CASSLVSVDRGLIYEQYF. CDR3 nucleotides: TGTGCCAGCAGCTTAGTCTCCGTCGACAGGGGGCTTATTTACGAGCAGTACTTC.

This clonotype was seen many times. The CDR3 region has the DNA TGCGCCAGCAGCGCAGGACAAACCCAAGAGACCCAGTACTTC. Residues: CASSAGQTQETQYF. The rearrangement joins TRBV5-1 to TRBJ2-5; D may be TRBD1 (5 bases). Per germline, CDR1 SGHRS and CDR2 YFSETQ. V lost 4 bases and J lost 1, with 11 bases in between. The CDR3 totals 14 residues.